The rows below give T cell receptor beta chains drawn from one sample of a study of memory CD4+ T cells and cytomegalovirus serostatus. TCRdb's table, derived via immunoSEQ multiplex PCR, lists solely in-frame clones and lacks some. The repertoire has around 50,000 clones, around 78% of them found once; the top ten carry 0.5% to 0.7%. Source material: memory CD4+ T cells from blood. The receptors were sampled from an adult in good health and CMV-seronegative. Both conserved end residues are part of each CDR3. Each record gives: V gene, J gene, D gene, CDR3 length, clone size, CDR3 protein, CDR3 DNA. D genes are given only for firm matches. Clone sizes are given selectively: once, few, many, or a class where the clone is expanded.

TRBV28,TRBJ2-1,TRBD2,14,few,CASRQREMSNEQFF,TGTGCCAGCCGCCAGCGGGAGATGTCGAATGAGCAGTTCTTC
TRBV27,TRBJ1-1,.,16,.,CASSLFHGARNSEAFF,TGTGCCAGCAGTTTATTTCACGGGGCTAGGAATTCGGAAGCTTTCTTT
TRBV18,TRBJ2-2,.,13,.,CASPDPGTGELFF,TGTGCCAGCCCCGACCCTGGCACCGGGGAGCTGTTTTTT
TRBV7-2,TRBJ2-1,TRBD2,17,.,CASSLRTSGSRQGRQFF,TGTGCCAGCAGCTTAAGGACTAGCGGGAGTAGGCAAGGACGGCAGTTCTTC
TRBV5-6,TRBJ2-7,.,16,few,CASSFLGGQSSYEQYF,TGTGCCAGCAGCTTTTTGGGGGGCCAAAGCTCCTACGAGCAGTACTTC
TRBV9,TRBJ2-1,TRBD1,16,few,CASSVGGTGVAGEQFF,TGTGCCAGCAGCGTAGGGGGGACAGGGGTTGCGGGTGAGCAGTTCTTC
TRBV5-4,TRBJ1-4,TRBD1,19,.,CASSLAGRDRDATNEKLFF,TGTGCCAGCAGCTTGGCTGGCAGGGACAGGGACGCAACTAATGAAAAACTGTTTTTT
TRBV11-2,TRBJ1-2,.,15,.,CASSLGSRGIYGYTF,TGTGCCAGCAGCTTAGGTAGTCGGGGAATCTATGGCTACACCTTC
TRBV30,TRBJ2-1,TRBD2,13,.,CAWRMLAVGEQFF,TGTGCCTGGAGGATGCTAGCGGTCGGTGAGCAGTTCTTC
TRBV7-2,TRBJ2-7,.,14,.,CASSSGVSSYEQYF,TGTGCCAGCAGTTCCGGGGTCAGCTCCTACGAGCAGTACTTC
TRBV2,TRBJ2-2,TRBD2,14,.,CASSEWTPGGELFF,TGTGCCAGCAGTGAATGGACCCCGGGGGGAGAGCTGTTTTTT
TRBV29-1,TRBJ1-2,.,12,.,CSVVTAPYGYTF,TGCAGCGTTGTCACCGCTCCTTATGGCTACACCTTC
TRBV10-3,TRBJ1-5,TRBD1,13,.,CAIGQGGNQPQHF,TGTGCCATCGGCCAGGGGGGCAATCAGCCCCAGCATTTT
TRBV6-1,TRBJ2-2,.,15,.,CASSDPTLPSGELFF,TGTGCCAGCAGTGATCCCACCCTGCCAAGCGGGGAGCTGTTTTTT
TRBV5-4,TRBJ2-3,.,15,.,CASSLDGASTDTQYF,TGTGCCAGCAGCTTGGACGGGGCCAGCACAGATACGCAGTATTTT
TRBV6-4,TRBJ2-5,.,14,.,CASIPDDCQETQYF,TGTGCCAGCATCCCGGACGACTGCCAAGAGACCCAGTACTTC
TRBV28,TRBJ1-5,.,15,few,CASSTRAHSNQPQHF,TGTGCCAGCAGTACCAGGGCACATAGCAATCAGCCCCAGCATTTT
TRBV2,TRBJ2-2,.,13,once,CASRRDNTGELFF,TGTGCCAGCAGACGAGACAACACCGGGGAGCTGTTTTTT
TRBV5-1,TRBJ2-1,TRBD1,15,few,CASSAGQGVHNEQFF,TGCGCCAGCAGCGCGGGACAGGGGGTCCACAATGAGCAGTTCTTC
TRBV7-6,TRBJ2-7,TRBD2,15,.,CASSLESSGAYEQYF,TGTGCCAGCAGCTTAGAGTCTAGCGGAGCCTACGAGCAGTACTTC
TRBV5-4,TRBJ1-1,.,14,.,CASSPRGMNTEAFF,TGTGCCAGCAGCCCCCGCGGAATGAACACTGAAGCTTTCTTT
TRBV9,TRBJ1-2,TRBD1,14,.,CASSSQGDNYGYTF,TGTGCCAGCAGCTCACAGGGGGATAACTATGGCTACACCTTC
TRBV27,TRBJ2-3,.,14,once,CASVPALGTDTQYF,TGTGCCAGCGTACCGGCTCTCGGCACAGATACGCAGTATTTT
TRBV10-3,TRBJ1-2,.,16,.,CAISEPRDRSNYGYTF,TGTGCCATCAGTGAGCCTCGTGACAGATCTAACTATGGCTACACCTTC
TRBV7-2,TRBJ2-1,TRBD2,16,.,CASSRTPGLGSNEQFF,TGTGCCAGCAGCCGCACCCCGGGACTAGGATCCAATGAGCAGTTCTTC
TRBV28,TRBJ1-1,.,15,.,CASSLKGGGDTEAFF,TGTGCCAGCAGCCTAAAGGGGGGAGGGGACACTGAAGCTTTCTTT
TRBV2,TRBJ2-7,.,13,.,CASKEGGSYEQYF,TGTGCCAGCAAAGAAGGCGGATCCTACGAGCAGTACTTC
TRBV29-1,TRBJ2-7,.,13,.,CSVQHQNSYEQYF,TGCAGCGTCCAGCACCAGAACTCCTACGAGCAGTACTTC
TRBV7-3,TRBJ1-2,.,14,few,CASPPRGPNYGYTF,TGTGCCAGCCCCCCCCGGGGCCCTAACTATGGCTACACCTTC
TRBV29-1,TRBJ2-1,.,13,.,CSALSYSHNEQFF,TGCAGCGCTCTCAGTTATTCCCACAATGAGCAGTTCTTC
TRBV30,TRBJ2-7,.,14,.,CAWRTGPLSYEQYF,TGTGCCTGGAGGACGGGACCCCTCTCCTACGAGCAGTACTTC
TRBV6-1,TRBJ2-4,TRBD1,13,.,CASRQGAGNIQYF,TGTGCCAGCAGGCAGGGGGCGGGAAACATTCAGTACTTC
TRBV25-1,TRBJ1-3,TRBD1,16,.,CASSGPRTGSGNTIYF,TGTGCCAGCAGTGGCCCCCGGACAGGGTCTGGAAACACCATATATTTT
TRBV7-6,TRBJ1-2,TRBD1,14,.,CASSKDRVRYGYTF,TGTGCCAGCAGCAAGGACAGGGTCCGGTATGGCTACACCTTC
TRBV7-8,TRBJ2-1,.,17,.,CASSLSGLGSSINEQFF,TGTGCCAGCAGCTTATCGGGCCTGGGTAGCTCCATCAATGAGCAGTTCTTC
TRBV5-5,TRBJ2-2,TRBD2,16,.,CASSLFGGSGTGELFF,TGTGCCAGCAGCCTATTTGGGGGTAGCGGGACCGGGGAGCTGTTTTTT
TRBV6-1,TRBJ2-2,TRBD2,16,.,CASSALAGTNTGELFF,TGTGCCAGCAGTGCACTAGCGGGGACGAACACCGGGGAGCTGTTTTTT
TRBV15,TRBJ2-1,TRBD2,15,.,CATSRDRGESGEQFF,TGTGCCACCAGCAGAGATCGGGGGGAATCGGGTGAGCAGTTCTTC
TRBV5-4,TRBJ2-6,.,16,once,CASSLDRGFGANVLTF,TGTGCCAGCAGCCTCGATCGGGGGTTTGGGGCCAACGTCCTGACTTTC
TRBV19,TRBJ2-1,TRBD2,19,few,CASSIVTPLAGLSYNEQFF,TGTGCCAGTAGTATAGTTACCCCCCTAGCGGGATTATCCTACAATGAGCAGTTCTTC
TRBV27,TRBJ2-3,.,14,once,CASSLGYPKDTQYF,TGTGCCAGCAGTTTAGGGTACCCGAAGGATACGCAGTATTTT
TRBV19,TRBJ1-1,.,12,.,CASNRRETEAFF,TGTGCCAGTAATCGCAGGGAAACTGAAGCTTTCTTT
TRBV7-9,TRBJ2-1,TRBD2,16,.,CASSTGGLASYNEQFF,TGTGCCAGCAGCACAGGGGGACTAGCGAGCTACAATGAGCAGTTCTTC
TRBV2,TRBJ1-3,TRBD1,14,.,CASSPDRGGNTIYF,TGTGCCAGCAGTCCGGACAGGGGTGGAAACACCATATATTTT
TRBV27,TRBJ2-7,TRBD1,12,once,CASRDSSYEQYF,TGTGCCAGTCGGGACAGCTCCTACGAGCAGTACTTC
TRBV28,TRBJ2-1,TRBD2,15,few,CASRPPGLVNNEQFF,TGTGCCAGCCGACCCCCGGGACTAGTAAACAATGAGCAGTTCTTC
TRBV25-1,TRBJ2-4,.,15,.,CASSEPGAKEGIQYF,TGTGCCAGCAGTGAACCAGGGGCGAAGGAGGGCATTCAGTACTTC
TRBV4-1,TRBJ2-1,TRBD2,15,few,CASSQTSGSYNEQFF,TGCGCCAGCAGCCAAACTAGCGGGAGTTACAATGAGCAGTTCTTC
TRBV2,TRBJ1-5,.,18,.,CASSEVVVWGALHQPQHF,TGTGCCAGCAGTGAAGTGGTCGTATGGGGGGCTTTACATCAGCCCCAGCATTTT
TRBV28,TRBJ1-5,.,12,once,CASSPPGQPQHF,TGTGCCAGCAGCCCCCCTGGTCAGCCCCAGCATTTT
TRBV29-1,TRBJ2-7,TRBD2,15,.,CSVGGGRDNPYEQYF,TGCAGCGTTGGGGGCGGGAGGGACAACCCCTACGAGCAGTACTTC
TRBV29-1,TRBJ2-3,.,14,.,CSAGTAVIENTQYF,TGCAGCGCCGGGACGGCCGTAATCGAAAATACGCAGTATTTT
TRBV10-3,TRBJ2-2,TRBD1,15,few,CAVQKGAPNTGELFF,TGTGCCGTCCAAAAGGGGGCCCCGAACACCGGGGAGCTGTTTTTT
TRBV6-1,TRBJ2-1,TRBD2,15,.,CASKGSGGAYNEQFF,TGTGCCAGCAAAGGTAGCGGGGGGGCTTACAATGAGCAGTTCTTC
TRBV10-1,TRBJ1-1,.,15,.,CASSVTTGGGTEAFF,TGCGCCAGCAGCGTGACGACGGGCGGGGGGACTGAAGCTTTCTTT
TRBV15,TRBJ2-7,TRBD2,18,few,CATSRDPRRASGSYEQYF,TGTGCCACCAGCAGGGACCCCCGAAGGGCTAGCGGCTCCTACGAGCAGTACTTC
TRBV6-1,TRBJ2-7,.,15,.,CASRRARDTSYEQYF,TGTGCCAGCAGGAGAGCACGGGACACCTCCTACGAGCAGTACTTC
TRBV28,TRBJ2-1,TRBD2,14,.,CASRRAGVGGEQFF,TGTGCCAGCAGACGAGCGGGAGTCGGGGGTGAGCAGTTCTTC
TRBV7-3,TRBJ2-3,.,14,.,CASSQGTAGDTQYF,TGTGCCAGCAGTCAGGGGACAGCGGGCGATACGCAGTATTTT
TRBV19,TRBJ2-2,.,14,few,CASSISRNTGELFF,TGTGCCAGTAGTATTTCCAGAAACACCGGGGAGCTGTTTTTT